This T cell receptor (beta chain) was sequenced during a study of T-cell reconstitution after alpha-beta-depleted transplantation in children. CDR1 and CDR2 (germline): DFQATT, SNEGSKA (reference sequence). This CDR3 region has 12 residues. The junction had 5 bases not matched to a gene; V was cut back by 6 bases and J by 6 bases. At least ten counts were recorded for this clonotype. For TCRbeta, the library was prepared with unique molecular identifiers. MiXCR, applied by TCRdb to the PCR reads, yields one record per CDR3 protein. The sample includes hundreds of thousands of distinct CDR3 sequences, approximately 16% of them seen just once.

This specimen was PBMCs from the stem cell graft donor, taken from the stem cell graft. The chain has TRBV20-1 and TRBJ1-2; 9 nucleotides line up with TRBD1. This receptor was obtained from a human donor who donated a stem cell graft to a child with acute myeloid leukemia. The CDR3 region is CSAIGTGNGYTF. The CDR3 DNA is TGCAGTGCAATTGGGACAGGGAATGGCTACACCTTC.